What follows describes a single T cell receptor (beta chain). Its antigen has not been determined. Per-base quality was not reported, and no clone a single base away is much larger than it. These data originate in a study of resident and recirculating memory T cells in vitiligo (dated 2018 in TCRdb). For the wider study: For TCR beta sequencing, each of 3 stable vitiligo patients provided PBMCs and epidermis from shave biopsies taken at two lesional sites and two nonlesional sites. The human TCR beta sequencing was designed to test whether specific clones found in lesional vitiligo skin differed from the clones found in nonlesional skin and in blood. Findings and caveats that apply to the study as a whole: By overlap and correlation analysis, no significant repertoire overlap was shown between biopsies, even within a single patient, except for each lesion compared with itself. TCR sequences were not conserved across biopsy sites or patients, suggesting that different T cell clones infiltrate different lesions, described as private specificity. No unique dominant TCR clone was detected, and variation in clonality was observed among vitiligo lesions. Mechanistic studies in the future are needed to assess how much the detected T cell clones and the human Trm pools versus Tcm pools each contribute.

The immunoSEQ hsTCRB kit was used to amplify TCR beta chains from genomic DNA. The immunoSEQ service ran the sequencing of the TCR beta libraries on an Illumina MiSeq instrument. The study's own analysis went as follows. Repertoire data were analyzed with the immunoSEQ Analyzer. Entries here come from immuneACCESS through TCRdb and include only in-frame sequences with V and J called. Some clones fail to appear in such tables; in the studies checked, an unresolved V gene covers under half of the shortfall, and the cause of the remainder is unknown. The DNA was the basis for D and trimming; V, J and clone size are from that table. In all, the sample holds roughly 300 clones, and about four fifths of those were seen once. The top ten hold roughly 11% of the sample. Vitiligo counted as stable when lesions had not changed during the previous 6 months. Stable patients also had to lack confetti depigmentation, a clinical sign of active vitiligo. Patients who had been treated within the previous three months were excluded. Without cell sorting, samples were homogenized immediately before genomic DNA was extracted using the Qiagen DNeasy Blood & Tissue Kit. Treatment with approximately 47 mg/mL Dispase II for 1 hour at 37 degrees C separated the epidermis from the dermis, after which the epidermis was flash-frozen.

After removal of 4 bases from V and 3 bases from J, the junction retains 15 bases not matched to a gene. The CDR3 spans 19 residues, from the cysteine through the phenylalanine. CDR3 DNA is the only sequence kept; it has 57 bases, read in frame from the first base. CDR1 and CDR2, per the germline V gene, are SGHRS and YFSETQ. The TCR was taken from a male donor with vitiligo. Here the chain combines TRBV5-1 and TRBJ2-7, with 14 central nucleotides matching TRBD2. The source material was lesional skin. The cell subset or site label for this specimen denotes: depigmented vitiligo lesion skin. The DNA sequence is TGCGCCAGCAGCCCCCGGGGACTAGCGGGAGTTCTCGTTGACTACGAGCAGTACTTC. Its product reads: CASSPRGLAGVLVDYEQYF.